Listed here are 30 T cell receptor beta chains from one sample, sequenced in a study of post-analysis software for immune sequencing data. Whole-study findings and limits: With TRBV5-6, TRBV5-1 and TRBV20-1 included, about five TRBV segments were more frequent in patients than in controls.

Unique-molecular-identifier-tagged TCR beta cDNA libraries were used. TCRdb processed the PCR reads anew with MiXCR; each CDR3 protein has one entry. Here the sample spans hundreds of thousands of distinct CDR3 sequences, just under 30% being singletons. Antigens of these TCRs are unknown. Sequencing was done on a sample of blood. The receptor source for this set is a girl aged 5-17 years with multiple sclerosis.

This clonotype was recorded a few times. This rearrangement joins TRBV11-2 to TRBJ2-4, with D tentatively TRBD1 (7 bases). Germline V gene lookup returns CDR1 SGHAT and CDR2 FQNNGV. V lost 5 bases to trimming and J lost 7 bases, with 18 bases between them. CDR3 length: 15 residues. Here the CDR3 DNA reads TGTGCCAGCAGCCAGGAGGGGGCGCGATTTAACATTCAGTACTTC. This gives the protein CASSQEGARFNIQYF. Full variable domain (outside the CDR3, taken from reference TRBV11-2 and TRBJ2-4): EAGVAQSPRYKIIEKRQSVAFWCNPISGHATLYWYQQILGQGPKLLIQFQNNGVVDDSQLPKDRFSAERLKGVDSTLKIQPAKLEDSAVYLCASSQEGARFNIQYFGAGTRLSVL.

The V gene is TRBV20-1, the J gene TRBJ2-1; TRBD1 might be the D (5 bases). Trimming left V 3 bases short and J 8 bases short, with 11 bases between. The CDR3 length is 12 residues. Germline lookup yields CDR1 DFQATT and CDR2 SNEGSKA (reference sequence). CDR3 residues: CSASSRGDEQFF. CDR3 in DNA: TGCAGTGCTAGTTCTAGGGGCGATGAGCAGTTCTTC.

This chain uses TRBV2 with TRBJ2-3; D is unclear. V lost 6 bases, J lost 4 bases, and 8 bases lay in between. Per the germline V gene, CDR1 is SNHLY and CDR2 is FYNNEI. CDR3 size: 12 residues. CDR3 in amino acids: CASRGWADTQYF. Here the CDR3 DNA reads TGTGCCAGCAGGGGTTGGGCAGATACGCAGTATTTT.

CDR3 amino acids: CASILRDGNQPQHF. The DNA for the CDR3 is TGTGCCAGCATATTAAGGGATGGCAATCAGCCCCAGCATTTT. The chain uses TRBV7-2 and TRBJ1-5, with D hard to call. The V gene's germline CDR1 is SGHTA and CDR2 FQGNSA. CDR3 length: 14 amino acids. Trimming pared 7 bases from V and 2 bases from J, leaving 12 bases between. Together with reference TRBV7-2 and TRBJ1-5, the CDR3 gives the full variable domain: GAGVSQSPSNKVTEKGKDVELRCDPISGHTALYWYRQSLGQGLEFLIYFQGNSAPDKSGLPSDRFSAERTGGSVSTLTIQRTQQEDSAVYLCASILRDGNQPQHFGDGTRLSIL.

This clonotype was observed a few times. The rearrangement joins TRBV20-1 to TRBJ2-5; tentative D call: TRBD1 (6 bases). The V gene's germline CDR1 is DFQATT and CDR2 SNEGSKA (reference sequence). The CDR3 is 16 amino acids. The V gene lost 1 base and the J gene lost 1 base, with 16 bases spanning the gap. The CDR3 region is CSARGPGQQAQETQYF. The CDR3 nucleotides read TGCAGTGCTAGAGGCCCAGGACAGCAAGCCCAAGAGACCCAGTACTTC.

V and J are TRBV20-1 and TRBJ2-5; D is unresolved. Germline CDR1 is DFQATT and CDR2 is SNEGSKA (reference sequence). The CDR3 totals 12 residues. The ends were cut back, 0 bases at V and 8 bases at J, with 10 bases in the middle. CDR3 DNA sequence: TGCAGTGCTAGAGATTGGGAATACACCCAGTACTTC. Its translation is CSARDWEYTQYF.

The CDR3 reads CATSDPRGTNYGYTF. In DNA form, the CDR3 reads TGTGCCACCAGTGATCCGAGGGGAACTAACTATGGCTACACCTTC. The rearrangement joins TRBV24-1 to TRBJ1-2; D perhaps matches TRBD1 (5 bases). V was cut by 3 bases and J by 0 bases, with 10 bases left in between. The CDR3 covers 15 residues. CDR1 and CDR2 from the germline V gene are KGHDR and SFDVKD.

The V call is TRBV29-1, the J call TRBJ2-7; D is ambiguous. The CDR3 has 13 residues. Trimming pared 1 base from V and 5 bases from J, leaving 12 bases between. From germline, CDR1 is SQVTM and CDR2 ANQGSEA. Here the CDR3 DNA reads TGCAGCGTTGAAGTAACCGCTGGGAACGAGCAGTACTTC. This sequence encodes CSVEVTAGNEQYF.

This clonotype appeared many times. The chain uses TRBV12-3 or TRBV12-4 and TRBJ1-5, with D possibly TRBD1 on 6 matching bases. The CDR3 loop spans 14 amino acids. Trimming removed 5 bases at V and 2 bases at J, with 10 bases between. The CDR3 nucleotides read TGTGCCAGCAGTAAACAGGGCGGCAATCAGCCCCAGCATTTT. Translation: CASSKQGGNQPQHF.

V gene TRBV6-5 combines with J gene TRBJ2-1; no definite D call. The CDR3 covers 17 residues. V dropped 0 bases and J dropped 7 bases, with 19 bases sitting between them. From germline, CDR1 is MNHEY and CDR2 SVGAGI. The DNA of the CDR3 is TGTGCCAGCAGTTACTCACCGACGACCCTTGTGTGGAATGAGCAGTTCTTC. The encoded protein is CASSYSPTTLVWNEQFF.

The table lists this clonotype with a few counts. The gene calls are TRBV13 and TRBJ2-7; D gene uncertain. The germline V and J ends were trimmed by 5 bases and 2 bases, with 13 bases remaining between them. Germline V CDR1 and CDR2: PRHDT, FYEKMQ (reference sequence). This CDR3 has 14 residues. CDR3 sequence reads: CASSPPAGTYEQYF. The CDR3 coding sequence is TGTGCCAGCAGCCCCCCAGCAGGCACCTACGAGCAGTACTTC.

The CDR3 loop is CASSDSSHTGELFF. The CDR3 DNA reads as TGTGCCAGCAGTGACTCGAGTCACACCGGGGAGCTGTTTTTT. The chain joins TRBV6-4 to TRBJ2-2; no clear D gene. This CDR3 contains 14 residues. Germline V gives CDR1 MRHNA, CDR2 SNTAGT. V dropped 0 bases and J dropped 3 bases, with 5 bases sitting between them.

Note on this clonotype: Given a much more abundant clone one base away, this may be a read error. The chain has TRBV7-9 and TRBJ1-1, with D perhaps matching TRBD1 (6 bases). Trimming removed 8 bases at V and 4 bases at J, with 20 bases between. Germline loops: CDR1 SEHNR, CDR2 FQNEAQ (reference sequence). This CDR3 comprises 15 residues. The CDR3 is CASGGAGGGGTEAFF. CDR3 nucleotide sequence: TGTGCCAGCGGAGGCGCGGGGGGCGGGGGCACTGAAGCTTTCTTT.

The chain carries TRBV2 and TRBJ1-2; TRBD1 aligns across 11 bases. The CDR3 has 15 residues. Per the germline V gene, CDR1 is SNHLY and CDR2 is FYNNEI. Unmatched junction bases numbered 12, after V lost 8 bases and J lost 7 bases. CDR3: CASVAHGQGAVGYTF. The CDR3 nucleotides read TGTGCCAGCGTTGCTCACGGACAGGGGGCGGTTGGCTACACCTTC.

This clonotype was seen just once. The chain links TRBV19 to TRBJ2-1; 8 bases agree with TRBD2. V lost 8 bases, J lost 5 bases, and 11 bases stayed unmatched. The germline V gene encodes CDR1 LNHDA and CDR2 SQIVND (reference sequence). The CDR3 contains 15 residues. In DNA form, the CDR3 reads TGTGCCAGTTCGGAAGGGGCTAGCGGGCACAATGAGCAGTTCTTC. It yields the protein CASSEGASGHNEQFF.

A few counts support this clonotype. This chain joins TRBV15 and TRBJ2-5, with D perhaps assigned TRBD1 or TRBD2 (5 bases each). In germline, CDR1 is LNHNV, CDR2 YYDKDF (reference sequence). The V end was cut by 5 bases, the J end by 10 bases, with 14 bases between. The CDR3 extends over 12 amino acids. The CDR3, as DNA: TGTGCCACCAGCCCTTCGGGACGGAGCCAGTACTTC. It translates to CATSPSGRSQYF.

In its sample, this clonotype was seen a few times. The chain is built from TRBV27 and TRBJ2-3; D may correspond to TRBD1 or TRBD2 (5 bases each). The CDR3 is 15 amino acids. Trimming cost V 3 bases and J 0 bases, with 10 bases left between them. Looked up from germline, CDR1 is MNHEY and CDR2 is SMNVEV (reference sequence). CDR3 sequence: CASSFRERSTDTQYF. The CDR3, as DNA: TGTGCCAGCAGTTTCAGGGAGCGGAGCACAGATACGCAGTATTTT.

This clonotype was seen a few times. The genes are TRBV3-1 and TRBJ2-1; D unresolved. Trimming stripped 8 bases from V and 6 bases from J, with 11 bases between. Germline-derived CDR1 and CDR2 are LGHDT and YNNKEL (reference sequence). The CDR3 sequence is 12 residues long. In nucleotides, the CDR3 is TGTGCCAGCGGGCTCCGGCGCAATGAGCAGTTCTTC. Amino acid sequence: CASGLRRNEQFF.

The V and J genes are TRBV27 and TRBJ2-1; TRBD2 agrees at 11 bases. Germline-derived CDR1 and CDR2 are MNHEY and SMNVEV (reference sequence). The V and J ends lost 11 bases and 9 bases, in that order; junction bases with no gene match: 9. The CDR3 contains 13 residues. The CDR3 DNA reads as TGTGCCGTTGGACTAGCGGGTTCGGTTGAGCAGTTCTTC. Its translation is CAVGLAGSVEQFF.

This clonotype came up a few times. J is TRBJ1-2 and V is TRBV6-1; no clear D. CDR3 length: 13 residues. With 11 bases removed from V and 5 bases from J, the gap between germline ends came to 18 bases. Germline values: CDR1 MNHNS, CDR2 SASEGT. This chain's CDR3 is CAATLDKWYGYTF. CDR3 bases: TGTGCCGCTACCCTCGACAAGTGGTATGGCTACACCTTC.

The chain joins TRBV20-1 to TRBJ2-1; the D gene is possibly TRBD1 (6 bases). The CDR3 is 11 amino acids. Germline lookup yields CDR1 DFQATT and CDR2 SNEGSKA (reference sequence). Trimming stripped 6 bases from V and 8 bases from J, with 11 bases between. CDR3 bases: TGCAGTGCCACCCAGGGGCATGAGCAGTTCTTC. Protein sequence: CSATQGHEQFF.

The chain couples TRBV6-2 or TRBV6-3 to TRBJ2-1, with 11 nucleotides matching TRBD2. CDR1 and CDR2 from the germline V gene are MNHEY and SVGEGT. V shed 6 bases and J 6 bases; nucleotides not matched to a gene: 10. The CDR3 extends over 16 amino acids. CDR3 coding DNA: TGTGCCAGCAGCCCGATCGGGACTAGCGGTAGCAATGAGCAGTTCTTC. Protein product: CASSPIGTSGSNEQFF.

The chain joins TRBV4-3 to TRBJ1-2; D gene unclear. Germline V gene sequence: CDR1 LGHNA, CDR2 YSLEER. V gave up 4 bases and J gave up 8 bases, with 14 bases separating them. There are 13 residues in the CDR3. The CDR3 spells CASSPRLGKGYTF. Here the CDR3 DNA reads TGCGCCAGCAGCCCCCGCCTTGGTAAAGGCTACACCTTC.

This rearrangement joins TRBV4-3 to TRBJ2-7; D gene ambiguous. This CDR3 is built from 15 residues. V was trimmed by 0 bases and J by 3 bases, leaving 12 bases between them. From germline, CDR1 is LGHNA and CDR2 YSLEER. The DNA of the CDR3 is TGCGCCAGCAGCCAAGACGTTCGGCCGATCTACGAGCAGTACTTC. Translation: CASSQDVRPIYEQYF.

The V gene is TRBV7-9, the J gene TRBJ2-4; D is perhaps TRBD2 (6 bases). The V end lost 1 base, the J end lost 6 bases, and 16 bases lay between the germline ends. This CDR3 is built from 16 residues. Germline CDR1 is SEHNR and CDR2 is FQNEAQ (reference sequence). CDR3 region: CASSLGSRTTVNIQYF. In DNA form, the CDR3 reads TGTGCCAGCAGCTTAGGTTCCAGGACTACGGTAAACATTCAGTACTTC.

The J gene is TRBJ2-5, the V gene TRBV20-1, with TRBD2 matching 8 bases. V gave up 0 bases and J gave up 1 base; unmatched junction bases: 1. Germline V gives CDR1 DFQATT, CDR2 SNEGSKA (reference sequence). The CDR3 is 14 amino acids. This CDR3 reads CSARDGTSQETQYF. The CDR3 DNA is TGCAGTGCTAGAGATGGGACTAGCCAAGAGACCCAGTACTTC.

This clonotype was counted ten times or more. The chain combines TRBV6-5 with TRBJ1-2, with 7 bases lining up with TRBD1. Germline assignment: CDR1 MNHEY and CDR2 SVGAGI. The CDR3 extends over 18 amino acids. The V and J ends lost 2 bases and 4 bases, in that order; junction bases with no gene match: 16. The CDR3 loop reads CASSYGGHRGSSLYGYTF. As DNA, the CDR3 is TGTGCCAGCAGTTACGGGGGGCACAGGGGCTCTTCCCTCTATGGCTACACCTTC.

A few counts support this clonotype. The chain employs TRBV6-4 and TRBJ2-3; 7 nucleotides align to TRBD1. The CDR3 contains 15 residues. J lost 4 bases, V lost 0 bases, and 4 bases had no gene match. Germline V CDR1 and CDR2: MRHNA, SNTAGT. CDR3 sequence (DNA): TGTGCCAGCAGTGACTCGAACCAGGGGGCAGATACGCAGTATTTT. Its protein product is CASSDSNQGADTQYF.

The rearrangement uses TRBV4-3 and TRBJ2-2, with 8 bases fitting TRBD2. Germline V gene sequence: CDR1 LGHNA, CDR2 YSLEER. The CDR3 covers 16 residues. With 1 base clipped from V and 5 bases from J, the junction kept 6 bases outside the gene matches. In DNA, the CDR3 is TGCGCCAGCAGCCAAGGTCTTGGCGGGAGGACCGGGGAGCTGTTTTTT. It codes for CASSQGLGGRTGELFF.

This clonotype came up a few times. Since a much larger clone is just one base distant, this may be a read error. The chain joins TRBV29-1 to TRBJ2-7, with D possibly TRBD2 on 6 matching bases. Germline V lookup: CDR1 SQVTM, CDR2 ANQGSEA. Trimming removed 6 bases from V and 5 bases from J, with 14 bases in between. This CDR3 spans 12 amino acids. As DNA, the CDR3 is TGCAGCGTGGACCGGGAGTCCCACGAGCAGTACTTC. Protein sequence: CSVDRESHEQYF.